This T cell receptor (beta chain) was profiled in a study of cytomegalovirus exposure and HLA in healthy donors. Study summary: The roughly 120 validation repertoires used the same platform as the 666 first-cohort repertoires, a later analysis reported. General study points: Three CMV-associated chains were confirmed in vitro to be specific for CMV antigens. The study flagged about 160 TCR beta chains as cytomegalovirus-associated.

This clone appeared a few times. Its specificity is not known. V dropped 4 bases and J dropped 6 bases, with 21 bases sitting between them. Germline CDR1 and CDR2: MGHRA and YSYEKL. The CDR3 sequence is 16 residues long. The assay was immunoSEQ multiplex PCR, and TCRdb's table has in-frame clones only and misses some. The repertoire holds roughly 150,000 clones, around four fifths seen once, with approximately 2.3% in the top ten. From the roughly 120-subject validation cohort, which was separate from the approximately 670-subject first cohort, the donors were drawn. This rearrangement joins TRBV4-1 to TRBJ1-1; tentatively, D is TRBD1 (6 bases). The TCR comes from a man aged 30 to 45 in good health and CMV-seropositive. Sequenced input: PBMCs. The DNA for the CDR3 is TGCGCCAGCAGCCGTCTACAGGGATACGGTGCCTCTGAAGCTTTCTTT. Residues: CASSRLQGYGASEAFF.